The following is a T cell receptor beta chain sequence with its context. Its cognate antigen is unknown. This entry is derived from a study of metastatic and nonmetastatic thyroid tumors. Study overall: Repertoires from blood and tumor or nodule tissue of malignant and benign thyroid patients were compared.

Study results and limitations: Malignant thyroid tumors reportedly had TCR beta diversity that was significantly higher than in benign nodules, in blood and tumor.

V was cut by 4 bases and J by 7 bases, with 10 bases left in between. This CDR3 region has 11 residues. Germline V gene data show CDR1 as GTSNPN and CDR2 as SVGIG (reference sequence). How the authors handled the data: For papillary thyroid cancer, a distant-metastasis classifier was constructed from CDR3 differences observed across clinicopathological groups. MiXCR was used by TCRdb to re-call the PCR reads. V and J calls and clone size were set by TCRdb, not the authors. The sample consists of more than 12,000 clones, under 25% of them appearing once. Nobody among the patients had been given any treatment before thyroid surgery.

The chain carries TRBV30 and TRBJ1-2; D perhaps matches TRBD1 (6 bases). The sample taken for sequencing was blood. The source is a female donor with papillary thyroid cancer or a benign thyroid nodule (not recorded which). Some clones in this sample may be carry-over from other donors' samples. CDR3 sequence (DNA): TGTGCCTGGAACCAGGGGTTTGGCTACACCTTC. Translation: CAWNQGFGYTF.